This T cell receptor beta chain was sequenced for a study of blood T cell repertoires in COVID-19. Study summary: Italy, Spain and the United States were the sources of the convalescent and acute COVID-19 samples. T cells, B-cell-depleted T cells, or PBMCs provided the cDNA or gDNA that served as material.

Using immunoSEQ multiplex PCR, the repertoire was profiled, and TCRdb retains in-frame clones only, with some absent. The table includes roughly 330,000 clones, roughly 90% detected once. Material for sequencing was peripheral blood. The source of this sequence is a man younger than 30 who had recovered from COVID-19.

Here the CDR3 reads CASRTGVNSPLHF. CDR3 coding DNA: TGTGCCAGCAGGACAGGGGTGAATTCACCCCTCCACTTT. The chain combines TRBV2 with TRBJ1-6, with 8 bases aligning to TRBD1. V shed 6 bases, J shed 7 bases, and the junction held 2 bases outside the gene matches. Looked up from germline, CDR1 is SNHLY and CDR2 is FYNNEI. There are 13 residues in the CDR3.